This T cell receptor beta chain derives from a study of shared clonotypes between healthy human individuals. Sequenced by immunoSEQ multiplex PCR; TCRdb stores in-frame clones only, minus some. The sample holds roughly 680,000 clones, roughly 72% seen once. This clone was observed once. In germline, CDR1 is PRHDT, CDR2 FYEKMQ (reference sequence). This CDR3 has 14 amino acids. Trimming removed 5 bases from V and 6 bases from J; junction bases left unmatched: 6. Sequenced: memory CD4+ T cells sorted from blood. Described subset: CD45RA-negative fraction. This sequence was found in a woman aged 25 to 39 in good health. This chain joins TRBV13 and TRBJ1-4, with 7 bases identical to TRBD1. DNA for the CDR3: TGTGCCAGCAGCCCTCGGGACAGTCATGAAAAACTGTTTTTT. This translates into CASSPRDSHEKLFF.